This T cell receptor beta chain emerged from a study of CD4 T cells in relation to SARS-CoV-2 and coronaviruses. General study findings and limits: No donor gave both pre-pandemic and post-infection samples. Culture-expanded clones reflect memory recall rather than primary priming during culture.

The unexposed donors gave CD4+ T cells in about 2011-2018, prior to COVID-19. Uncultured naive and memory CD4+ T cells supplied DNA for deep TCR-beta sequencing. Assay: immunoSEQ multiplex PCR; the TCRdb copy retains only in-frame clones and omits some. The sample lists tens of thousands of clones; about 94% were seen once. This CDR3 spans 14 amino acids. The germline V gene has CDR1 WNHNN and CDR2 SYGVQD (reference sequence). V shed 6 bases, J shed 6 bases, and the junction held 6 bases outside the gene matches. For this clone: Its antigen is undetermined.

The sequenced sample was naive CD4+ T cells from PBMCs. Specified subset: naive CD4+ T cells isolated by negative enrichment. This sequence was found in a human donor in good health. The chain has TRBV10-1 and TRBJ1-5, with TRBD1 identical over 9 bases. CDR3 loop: CASRRDRVAQPQHF. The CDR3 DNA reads TGCGCCAGCAGGCGGGACAGGGTGGCTCAGCCCCAGCATTTT.